This T cell receptor beta chain was found in a study of blood T cell repertoires in COVID-19. Looking at the study overall: The cDNA or gDNA used as material had been derived from T cells, B-cell-depleted T cells, or PBMCs.

Germline CDR1 reads SGHNT; CDR2 reads YENEEA. The CDR3 sequence is 12 residues long. V was pared by 3 bases and J by 5 bases, with 4 bases between. The table came from immunoSEQ multiplex PCR; TCRdb's copy has only in-frame clones and leaves some out. The table shows approximately 76,000 clones, with about 89% occurring only once. This chain connects TRBV11-3 to TRBJ2-2; D remains unclear. The receptor comes from an older woman with acute or convalescent COVID-19. The sequenced sample consisted of peripheral blood. The CDR3 here is CASSFSTGELFF. Here the CDR3 DNA reads TGTGCCAGCAGCTTTTCAACCGGGGAGCTGTTTTTT.